This TCR beta chain stems from a study of blood T cell repertoires in COVID-19. Turning to the study itself: Acute and convalescent COVID-19 specimens originated in the United States, Italy and Spain.

This CDR3 spans 12 amino acids. Germline-derived CDR1 and CDR2 are ENHRY and SYGVKD. Trimming stripped 4 bases from V and 5 bases from J, with 6 bases between. Authors' methods: The authors estimated nucleated cell counts from reference gene primer amplification. Assay used: immunoSEQ multiplex PCR; TCRdb lists only in-frame clones, some missing. V, J and clone size were drawn from that table, and D and trimming were deduced from the DNA. The sample holds 150,000 or so clones, roughly nine tenths seen once. The TCR was taken from a man aged 55 to 70 with active or convalescent COVID-19. The sample taken for sequencing was peripheral blood. The chain joins TRBV10-3 to TRBJ2-1; the D is unclear. CDR3 residues: CAISGVNNEQFF. In nucleotides, the CDR3 is TGTGCCATCAGTGGAGTAAACAATGAGCAGTTCTTC.